What follows are 23 T cell receptor beta chains derived from one specimen sequenced in a study of blood T cell repertoires in COVID-19. TCRdb keeps only in-frame clones here, not all; method: immunoSEQ multiplex PCR. Found here are 88,000 or so clones, 86% of them singletons; the top ten hold roughly 6.5%. Material for sequencing was peripheral blood. The receptor source for this set is a man in his sixties with acute or convalescent COVID-19.

The DNA for the CDR3 is TGCGCCAGCAGCTTGACGGTCCGGGGGACAGGGGGCTTGAACACTGAAGCTTTCTTT. It encodes CASSLTVRGTGGLNTEAFF. This rearrangement joins TRBV5-1 to TRBJ1-1; 12 nucleotides match TRBD1. The CDR3 length is 19 residues. The V gene's germline CDR1 is SGHRS and CDR2 YFSETQ. The V and J ends lost 1 base and 0 bases, in that order; junction bases with no gene match: 10.

The chain links TRBV7-6 to TRBJ2-7; TRBD1 agrees at 8 bases. J lost 2 bases, V lost 4 bases, and 4 bases had no gene match. Germline V gives CDR1 SGHVS, CDR2 FNYEAQ. The CDR3 covers 14 residues. CDR3 in DNA: TGTGCCAGCAGCTCCCGGACAGGGACCTACGAGCAGTACTTC. Amino acid sequence: CASSSRTGTYEQYF.

The chain is built from TRBV28 and TRBJ2-7; D ambiguous. Germline assignment: CDR1 MDHEN and CDR2 SYDVKM. This CDR3 has 12 residues. Trimming took 9 bases from V and 0 from J, leaving 9 bases between them. This chain's CDR3 is CASTFGSYEQYF. CDR3 nucleotide sequence: TGTGCCAGTACGTTCGGCTCCTACGAGCAGTACTTC.

V is TRBV7-9 and J is TRBJ1-1; possibly TRBD1 for D (5 bases). Per germline, CDR1 SEHNR and CDR2 FQNEAQ (reference sequence). CDR3 length: 16 amino acids. V lost 1 base to trimming and J lost 5 bases, with 17 bases between them. The CDR3 DNA sequence: TGTGCCAGCAGCTTAGGGGGGGTCAGGAGGTCGACTGAAGCTTTCTTT. Translated: CASSLGGVRRSTEAFF.

This clone was detected a few times. V usage is TRBV27 and J usage is TRBJ1-2; 7 nucleotides line up with TRBD1. The junction had 11 bases not matched to a gene; V was cut back by 7 bases and J by 6 bases. The CDR3 consists of 14 residues. Germline V lookup: CDR1 MNHEY, CDR2 SMNVEV (reference sequence). This CDR3 is CASTSNGRGDGYTF. The CDR3 bases are TGTGCCAGCACCTCCAATGGCAGGGGGGATGGCTACACCTTC.

This chain uses TRBV5-1 with TRBJ2-7; D gene uncertain. V lost 1 base and J lost 0, with 14 bases in between. CDR1 is SGHRS, CDR2 YFSETQ, per germline. The CDR3 is 16 amino acids. The CDR3 nucleotides read TGCGCCAGCAGCTTGAACTCCCACCCAAGCTCCTACGAGCAGTACTTC. Translating it yields CASSLNSHPSSYEQYF.

The rearrangement links TRBV10-2 to TRBJ1-1; 8 bases are shared with TRBD1. J lost 2 bases, V lost 6 bases, and 8 bases had no gene match. This CDR3 spans 15 amino acids. Germline assignment: CDR1 WSHSY and CDR2 SAAADI. The CDR3 coding sequence is TGCGCCAGCAGGGACAGGGCGAAAATCAACACTGAAGCTTTCTTT. Residues: CASRDRAKINTEAFF.

This clone occurred once. The chain employs TRBV27 and TRBJ2-5; TRBD1 is a possible D gene (5 bases). The germline CDR1 and CDR2 sequences are MNHEY and SMNVEV (reference sequence). Trimming left V 6 bases short and J 5 bases short, with 13 bases between. The CDR3 runs to 13 residues. CDR3 in amino acids: CASSLQGRETQYF. The CDR3 coding sequence is TGTGCCAGCAGCTTGCAGGGTCGGGAGACCCAGTACTTC.

The V call is TRBV7-2, the J call TRBJ2-5; D possibly corresponds to TRBD1 (5 bases). CDR3 size: 14 residues. V was pared by 0 bases and J by 5 bases, with 10 bases between. Per germline, CDR1 SGHTA and CDR2 FQGNSA. CDR3: CASSLAQGRETQYF. As DNA, the CDR3 is TGTGCCAGCAGCTTAGCTCAGGGCCGGGAGACCCAGTACTTC.

This chain links TRBV7-8 with TRBJ2-3; 9 positions match TRBD1. Germline loops: CDR1 SGHVS, CDR2 FQNEAQ. The V segment lost 5 bases and the J segment 6 bases; nucleotides outside the gene matches: 6. This CDR3 region has 14 residues. CDR3 bases: TGTGCCAGCAGCAGACGGACAGGGGCGGATACGCAGTATTTT. Translation gives CASSRRTGADTQYF.

The chain recombines TRBV9 with TRBJ2-3; no clear D. Deletions cut 3 bases from V and 2 bases from J, with 10 bases between. The CDR3 extends over 14 amino acids. CDR1 is SGDLS and CDR2 is YYNGEE in the germline V gene. The CDR3 sequence: CASSALGFTDTQYF. The CDR3 DNA sequence: TGTGCCAGCAGCGCCCTAGGATTCACAGATACGCAGTATTTT.

The V call is TRBV7-2, the J call TRBJ2-7, with D tentatively TRBD1 (5 bases). V was cut by 1 base and J by 3 bases, with 10 bases left in between. There are 14 residues in the CDR3. The germline gives CDR1 SGHTA, CDR2 FQGNSA. CDR3 residues: CASSLGMQGYEQYF. CDR3 DNA: TGTGCCAGCAGCTTAGGAATGCAGGGCTACGAGCAGTACTTC.

The chain couples TRBV18 to TRBJ1-1; 8 nucleotides line up with TRBD1. The V segment lost 6 bases and the J segment 4 bases; nucleotides outside the gene matches: 13. The CDR3 runs to 16 residues. Looked up from germline, CDR1 is KGHSH and CDR2 is LQKENI. The CDR3 DNA reads TGTGCCAGCTCCCAGCGACCACAGGGGGGCGGCACTGAAGCTTTCTTT. Translating it yields CASSQRPQGGGTEAFF.

This rearrangement joins TRBV25-1 to TRBJ1-2; D remains ambiguous. The V gene's germline CDR1 is MGHDK and CDR2 SYGVNS. This CDR3 region has 13 residues. Between the trimmed V and J ends, which lost 4 bases and 2 bases, there was a span of 8 bases. The CDR3 DNA is TGTGCCAGCAGTGCGGGGAACAACTATGGCTACACCTTC. Its protein product is CASSAGNNYGYTF.

This chain uses TRBV20-1 with TRBJ1-2; 8 bases align to TRBD1. The germline gives CDR1 DFQATT, CDR2 SNEGSKA (reference sequence). V was clipped by 3 bases and J by 7 bases; unmatched bases: 10. CDR3 length: 14 residues. The CDR3 DNA reads as TGCAGTGCTAGTCCGGGGACAGGCTATTTTGGCTACACCTTC. It is translated as CSASPGTGYFGYTF.

The CDR3 loop is CASRGQGSEAFF. The DNA of the CDR3 is TGCGCCAGCCGAGGCCAGGGCTCTGAAGCTTTCTTT. The chain employs TRBV10-1 and TRBJ1-1, with D possibly TRBD1 on 5 matching bases. V was cut by 8 bases and J by 6 bases, with 13 bases left in between. The CDR3 spans 12 residues. Germline V gene data show CDR1 as WNHNN and CDR2 as SYGVQD (reference sequence).

This clone was found once. J is TRBJ2-1 and V is TRBV4-1; 7 bases map to TRBD1. The V gene end was trimmed by 1 base and the J gene end by 9 bases; junction bases not matched to a gene: 9. CDR3 length equals 15 residues. Germline CDR1 is MGHRA and CDR2 is YSYEKL. CDR3 region: CASSQADRESSEQFF. The DNA of the CDR3 is TGCGCCAGCAGCCAAGCCGACAGGGAAAGTAGTGAGCAGTTCTTC.

This clone occurred once. The rearrangement joins TRBV19 to TRBJ1-5; D perhaps matches TRBD1 (6 bases). Germline V gene sequence: CDR1 LNHDA, CDR2 SQIVND (reference sequence). The CDR3 runs 12 residues. V shed 7 bases and J shed 4 bases, with 8 bases lying between them. In nucleotides, the CDR3 is TGTGCCAGTAAGGACAGTAATCAGCCCCAGCATTTT. Encoded protein: CASKDSNQPQHF.

V usage is TRBV10-3 and J usage is TRBJ2-6, with TRBD2 matching 10 bases. J lost 0 bases, V lost 5 bases, and 1 base had no gene match. This CDR3 comprises 16 residues. Germline V gene sequence: CDR1 ENHRY, CDR2 SYGVKD. DNA of the CDR3: TGTGCCATCAGTAGGACTAGCGGCTCTGGGGCCAACGTCCTGACTTTC. Residues: CAISRTSGSGANVLTF.

V usage is TRBV6-5 and J usage is TRBJ2-3; possible D gene TRBD1, 5 bases. The germline V and J ends were trimmed by 6 bases and 1 base, with 14 bases remaining between them. In germline, CDR1 is MNHEY, CDR2 SVGAGI. The CDR3 loop spans 15 amino acids. CDR3 sequence: CASRMQGKGTDTQYF. The CDR3 DNA follows: TGTGCCAGCAGGATGCAGGGAAAGGGCACAGATACGCAGTATTTT.

The genes are TRBV6-6 and TRBJ1-1; 8 bases map to TRBD1. Per the germline V gene, CDR1 is MNHNY and CDR2 is SVGAGI (reference sequence). This CDR3 comprises 14 residues. The V gene end was trimmed by 2 bases and the J gene end by 6 bases; junction bases not matched to a gene: 5. CDR3 residues: CASSYVGQGSEAFF. DNA for the CDR3: TGTGCCAGCAGTTACGTAGGACAGGGTTCTGAAGCTTTCTTT.

This clone has just one count. V is TRBV30 and J is TRBJ1-5; 9 positions agree with TRBD1. Trimming took 1 base from V and 9 from J; bases not matched to a gene: 7. Per germline, CDR1 GTSNPN and CDR2 SVGIG (reference sequence). The CDR3 is 14 residues long. The CDR3 DNA reads TGTGCCTGGAGTGCAGGGACAGGGTGGGGGCCCCAGCATTTT. It codes for CAWSAGTGWGPQHF.

The chain joins TRBV15 to TRBJ1-2, with D hard to call. The CDR3 runs to 15 residues. Germline V lookup: CDR1 LNHNV, CDR2 YYDKDF (reference sequence). Trimming removed 5 bases from V and 8 bases from J, with 21 bases in between. The CDR3: CATSPGGHQNGGYTF. CDR3 DNA sequence: TGTGCCACCAGCCCCGGAGGGCATCAGAATGGGGGCTACACCTTC. Looking up the rest from reference TRBV15 and TRBJ1-2 gives the full variable domain: DAMVIQNPRYQVTQFGKPVTLSCSQTLNHNVMYWYQQKSSQAPKLLFHYYDKDFNNEADTPDNFQSRRPNTSFCFLDIRSPGLGDTAMYLCATSPGGHQNGGYTFGSGTRLTVV.